These T cell receptor beta chains were read from a single sample in a study of post-analysis software for immune sequencing data. MiXCR was run by TCRdb on the PCR reads, yielding one entry per CDR3 protein. Of hundreds of thousands of distinct CDR3 sequences in the sample, roughly 27% were seen once. Sequencing was done on a sample of blood. The receptors originated from a girl between 5 and 17 years old with multiple sclerosis. CDR3s include the opening cysteine and the closing phenylalanine or tryptophan. The order of the fields is D gene, CDR3 length, clone size, V gene, J gene, CDR3 DNA, CDR3 protein. The D gene is left open where the match is weak. Clone size is not always given. Where it is, it says once, few, many or a class for expanded clones.

>TRBD2|17|.|TRBV9|TRBJ2-5
TGTGCCAGCAGCGAGGGGGGACTAGCGGGAGGGGCGGAGACCCAGTACTTC
CASSEGGLAGGAETQYF
>.|12|.|TRBV20-1|TRBJ1-1
TGCAGTGCTAGCCCCGAAGGGAAAGAAGCTTTCTTT
CSASPEGKEAFF
>TRBD2|15|.|TRBV7-2|TRBJ2-7
TGTGCCAGCAGCCGGACTAGCGGTCACACCTACGAGCAGTACTTC
CASSRTSGHTYEQYF
>.|17|once|TRBV5-1|TRBJ2-1
TGCGCCAGCAGAATCGTAGTGGCGGCCAGCTCCTACAATGAGCAGTTCTTC
CASRIVVAASSYNEQFF
>TRBD2|16|few|TRBV20-1|TRBJ2-3
TGCAGTGCTAGGGACAGGACTAGCGGATTATCAGATACGCAGTATTTT
CSARDRTSGLSDTQYF
>.|14|.|TRBV20-1|TRBJ2-4
TGCAGTGCTAGAGATGGGTCGGGCCAAAACATTCAGTACTTC
CSARDGSGQNIQYF
>.|17|.|TRBV20-1|TRBJ2-1
TGCAGTGCCACCACCCACAGGGCGGCCTTGGCCTACAATGAGCAGTTCTTC
CSATTHRAALAYNEQFF
>.|13|.|TRBV7-6|TRBJ2-7
TGTGCCAGCAGCCCCGGACTGTACAATGAGCAGTACTTC
CASSPGLYNEQYF
>TRBD1|13|.|TRBV5-1|TRBJ2-1
TGCGCCAGCAGCCGAACAGGGGGCCGCGAGCAGTTCTTC
CASSRTGGREQFF
>.|15|.|TRBV7-9|TRBJ2-1
TGTGCCAGCAGCTTCCGGGCCCGAAATGTCGATGAGCAGTTCTTC
CASSFRARNVDEQFF
>.|17|few|TRBV14|TRBJ2-1
TGTGCCAGCAGCGGCTCCGGAGACTTCTGGACCCACAATGAGCAGTTCTTC
CASSGSGDFWTHNEQFF
>TRBD1|14|.|TRBV7-2|TRBJ1-2
TGTGCCAGCAGTCCGCCCGGGACAGATTATGGCTACACCTTC
CASSPPGTDYGYTF
>TRBD2|18|few|TRBV29-1|TRBJ2-7
TGCAGCGTTGAAGATCCCCGGACTAGCGGGATTTTCTCTTCCGAGCAGTACTTC
CSVEDPRTSGIFSSEQYF
>.|16|once|TRBV27|TRBJ2-1
TGTGCCAGCAGTTTAAGGGTTGGTAGTAAGGGGAATGAGCAGTTCTTC
CASSLRVGSKGNEQFF
>TRBD2|15|.|TRBV18|TRBJ2-1
TGTGCCAGCTCACCAAGGGCGGGAGCGGGCAATGAGCAGTTCTTC
CASSPRAGAGNEQFF
>TRBD2|15|many|TRBV12-3/TRBV12-4|TRBJ2-1
TGTGCCAGCAGCCCCAGCGGGAGGAACTACAATGAGCAGTTCTTC
CASSPSGRNYNEQFF
>.|15|.|TRBV4-1|TRBJ2-7
TGCGCCAGCAGTTGGGGGGACAGAGGTCCTGGGGAGCAGTACTTC
CASSWGDRGPGEQYF
>.|14|few|TRBV7-2|TRBJ2-7
TGTGCCAGCAGCTTGCCCGGGAACCCCTACGAGCAGTACTTC
CASSLPGNPYEQYF
>TRBD2|17|.|TRBV12-3/TRBV12-4|TRBJ2-2
TGTGCCAGCAGCCGCCAACTCGCGGGAGAGAACACCGGGGAGCTGTTTTTT
CASSRQLAGENTGELFF
>.|14|few|TRBV4-3|TRBJ1-4
TGCGCCAGCAGCCAAGCGCGGCGTGGGGAAAAACTGTTTTTT
CASSQARRGEKLFF
>.|12|.|TRBV24-1|TRBJ1-2
TGTGCCGCCAGTGCTGGGGTAGTTGGCTACACCTTC
CAASAGVVGYTF
>.|13|few|TRBV7-2|TRBJ2-5
TGTGCCAGCAGGTTTACAGGGTTCGAGACCCAGTACTTC
CASRFTGFETQYF
>.|14|.|TRBV28|TRBJ1-5
TGTGCCAGCAGTTTTTTTGGGCTTAATCAGCCCCAGCATTTT
CASSFFGLNQPQHF
>.|13|.|TRBV24-1|TRBJ2-5
TGTGCCACCAGTGCGCGGACCGCAGGGACCCAGTACTTC
CATSARTAGTQYF
>TRBD2|15|.|TRBV7-2|TRBJ2-7
TGTGCCAGCAGCCCAAAGCGGGAGTCGTGGTACGAGCAGTACTTC
CASSPKRESWYEQYF
>.|14|.|TRBV12-5|TRBJ2-3
TGTGCTAGTGGTTTGCGCGGGTTCACAGATACGCAGTATTTT
CASGLRGFTDTQYF
>.|12|.|TRBV27|TRBJ2-7
TGTGCCAGCACTCACAATGGTTACGAGCAGTACTTC
CASTHNGYEQYF
>.|13|.|TRBV20-1|TRBJ2-4
TGCAGTGCTAGAAGGGAATACGAAAACATTCAGTACTTC
CSARREYENIQYF
>TRBD1|16|.|TRBV15|TRBJ1-1
TGTGCCACCAGCAGAGCCATGGGGACAGGGGGGACTGAAGCTTTCTTT
CATSRAMGTGGTEAFF
>.|15|.|TRBV6-5|TRBJ2-2
TGTGCCAGCAGTTACGGCCCGACGAACACCGGGGAGCTGTTTTTT
CASSYGPTNTGELFF
>.|14|.|TRBV2|TRBJ2-7
TGTGCCAGCGATCGAGGGGGGAGCTCCTACGAGCAGTACTTC
CASDRGGSSYEQYF
>.|17|.|TRBV5-1|TRBJ2-3
TGCGCCAGCAAGCCGCACGGGGGCGGGGGAAGCACAGATACGCAGTATTTT
CASKPHGGGGSTDTQYF
>.|14|.|TRBV18|TRBJ1-1
TGTGCCAGCTCACCCACCGTATTGGGCACTGAAGCTTTCTTT
CASSPTVLGTEAFF
>.|14|few|TRBV29-1|TRBJ1-2
TGCAGCGTCTCTGAGGGAGGGGTTCACGATGGCTACACCTTC
CSVSEGGVHDGYTF
>TRBD1|14|.|TRBV6-5|TRBJ2-7
TGTGCCAGCAGTTACCTCCGACAGGGACACGAGCAGTACTTC
CASSYLRQGHEQYF
>.|14|few|TRBV6-5|TRBJ2-3
TGTGCCAGCAGTTACTCCGATTTCCCGAATACGCAGTATTTT
CASSYSDFPNTQYF
>.|13|few|TRBV28|TRBJ2-3
TGTGCCAGCAGTCCCCCGGACTATCTCCCGCAGTATTTT
CASSPPDYLPQYF
>.|13|.|TRBV10-3|TRBJ1-2
TGTGCCTCAGAAGACCCCGCGAACTATGGCTACACCTTC
CASEDPANYGYTF
>.|13|.|TRBV5-1|TRBJ2-5
TGCGCCAGCAGCTTGGGGGACATACGGGAGCAGTACTTC
CASSLGDIREQYF
>.|13|few|TRBV7-9|TRBJ2-7
TGTGCCAGCAGCTCAGCCAGGGTCCACGAGCAGTACTTC
CASSSARVHEQYF
>TRBD2|15|few|TRBV7-2|TRBJ2-3
TGTGCCAGCAGCGAAGGGACTAGCGGGATGGTTACGCAGTATTTT
CASSEGTSGMVTQYF
>.|14|few|TRBV7-9|TRBJ2-7
TGTGCCAGCAGCCCTACAGGGGGGGTCTACGAGCAGTACTTC
CASSPTGGVYEQYF
>.|14|.|TRBV5-1|TRBJ2-2
TGCGCCAGCAGCTTGGGACAGCGCACCGGGGAGCTGTTTTTT
CASSLGQRTGELFF
>TRBD1|13|few|TRBV20-1|TRBJ1-2
TGCAGTGGGGAGGAGGGGGCGGTTCAAGGCTACACCTTC
CSGEEGAVQGYTF
>TRBD2|16|few|TRBV12-3/TRBV12-4|TRBJ2-1
TGTGCCAGCAGAGGGGGACTAGCGGGGGCTCCGGCTGAGCAGTTCTTC
CASRGGLAGAPAEQFF
>.|13|.|TRBV25-1|TRBJ2-5
TGTGCCAGCAGTGAACGTGTTCAAGAGACCCAGTACTTC
CASSERVQETQYF
>.|12|few|TRBV15|TRBJ2-1
TGTGCCACCGGGGCAGGTCATAATGAGCAGTTCTTC
CATGAGHNEQFF
>TRBD2|15|.|TRBV20-1|TRBJ2-1
TGCAGTGCTAGAGTACGCGGGAGGGGTTGCAATGAGCAGTTCTTC
CSARVRGRGCNEQFF
>.|15|.|TRBV5-1|TRBJ2-3
TGCGCCAGCAGCCCCGGTGGTATTACCACAGATACGCAGTATTTT
CASSPGGITTDTQYF
>.|16|.|TRBV29-1|TRBJ1-4
TGCAGCGTTGAAGGAGGACACCTTGGGGGCAATGAAAAACTGGTTTTT
CSVEGGHLGGNEKLVF
>.|12|many|TRBV7-2|TRBJ2-7
TGTGCCAGCAGCTTAGCAGTCCACGAGCAGTACTTC
CASSLAVHEQYF
>.|12|many|TRBV12-3/TRBV12-4|TRBJ2-1
TGTGCCAGCAGGCTTGGCTACAATGAGCAGTTCTTC
CASRLGYNEQFF